These T cell receptor beta chains were read from a single sample in a study of glioma-infiltrating T cells. MiXCR was run by TCRdb on the multiplex PCR reads, yielding one entry per CDR3 protein. The top ten hold around 11% of the sample, which has about 410,000 distinct CDR3 sequences, roughly two fifths seen once. Sample: glioma tissue, nonneoplastic brain tissue, or PBMCs (not recorded which). These receptors were taken from a human donor with low-grade glioma or glioblastoma, undergoing nonglioma brain surgery, or in good health (not recorded which). The CDR3 runs from the conserved cysteine through the conserved F or W. The D gene is left open where the match is weak. Clone size, where shown, is once, few, many, or a class for clones that have expanded.

clone_size	j_call	d_call	v_call	cdr3_aa	cdr3_nt
once	TRBJ2-7	TRBD1	TRBV2	CASHRDSQNEQYF	TGTGCCAGTCACCGGGACAGCCAGAACGAGCAGTATTTC
.	TRBJ2-7	.	TRBV10-3	CAISESNLRVYEQYF	TGTGCCATCAGTGAGTCGAATCTGAGGGTCTACGAGCAGTACTTC
few	TRBJ2-5	TRBD1	TRBV7-9	CASSQTGDGEETQYF	TGTGCCAGCAGCCAGACAGGGGATGGGGAAGAGACCCAGTACTTC
.	TRBJ1-2	.	TRBV4-1	CASSQGPTHNYGYTF	TGCGCCAGCAGCCAAGGTCCCACCCATAACTATGGCTACACCTTC
.	TRBJ2-1	.	TRBV7-2	CASSPTAQSYNEQFF	TGTGCCAGCAGCCCCACCGCGCAGTCCTACAATGAGCAGTTCTTC
few	TRBJ2-1	TRBD2	TRBV18	CASSPPGSGRYYEQFF	TGTGCCAGCTCACCTCCGGGTAGCGGGAGGTATTATGAGCAGTTCTTC
.	TRBJ2-3	TRBD1	TRBV20-1	CSASRDSATDTQYF	TGCAGTGCTAGCCGGGACAGCGCCACAGATACGCAGTATTTT
.	TRBJ2-7	.	TRBV2	CATSVTPGYEQYF	TGTGCCACCAGTGTGACACCTGGCTACGAGCAGTACTTC
.	TRBJ2-5	.	TRBV29-1	CSVEGGHQETQYF	TGCAGCGTCGAAGGAGGGCATCAAGAGACCCAGTACTTC
many	TRBJ2-1	.	TRBV4-3	CASSQDNNRVDGFF	TGCGCCAGCAGCCAAGATAATAACCGGGTAGATGGGTTCTTC
.	TRBJ2-7	.	TRBV29-1	CSVLTGPDEQYF	TGCAGCGTTTTAACAGGCCCGGACGAGCAGTACTTC
few	TRBJ2-5	TRBD2	TRBV15	CATSTTSGRSRETQYF	TGTGCCACCAGCACTACTAGCGGGAGAAGCCGAGAGACCCAGTACTTC
few	TRBJ2-5	TRBD2	TRBV12-3/TRBV12-4	CASSHGTSGREETQYF	TGTGCCAGCAGCCACGGGACTAGCGGGAGGGAAGAGACCCAGTACTTC
few	TRBJ2-3	TRBD2	TRBV20-1	CSALTSGRVPDTQYF	TGCAGTGCTCTAACTAGCGGGAGGGTCCCAGATACGCAGTATTTT
.	TRBJ1-6	.	TRBV4-1	CASSQGFTGSYNSPLHF	TGCGCCAGCAGCCAAGGATTCACAGGGAGCTACAATTCACCCCTCCACTTT
.	TRBJ2-1	.	TRBV6-5	CARGLYNEQFF	TGTGCCAGAGGCCTTTACAATGAGCAGTTCTTC
.	TRBJ2-7	.	TRBV15	CASSQRYRSSSYERYF	TGTGCCAGCAGTCAGAGGTACAGATCGAGCTCCTACGAGCGGTACTTC
.	TRBJ2-2	.	TRBV24-1	CATSGAGPTGELFF	TGTGCCACCAGTGGGGCGGGTCCAACCGGGGAGCTGTTTTTT
.	TRBJ1-1	.	TRBV5-1	CASSPGDRFTEAFF	TGCGCCAGCAGCCCGGGGGACCGATTCACTGAAGCTTTCTTT
.	TRBJ1-1	.	TRBV20-1	CSAAAGNTEAFF	TGCAGTGCAGCGGCAGGGAACACTGAAGCTTTCTTT
.	TRBJ2-6	.	TRBV2	CASSSDWTGANVLTF	TGTGCCAGCAGTTCTGACTGGACTGGGGCCAACGTCCTGACTTTC
few	TRBJ1-6	.	TRBV20-1	CSARVMANSPLHF	TGCAGTGCTAGAGTTATGGCCAATTCACCCCTCCACTTT
.	TRBJ1-5	.	TRBV19	CASSRSGGAQPQHF	TGTGCCAGTAGTAGGTCCGGGGGGGCTCAGCCCCAGCATTTT
.	TRBJ1-1	.	TRBV7-9	CASSYDRFEAFF	TGTGCCAGCAGCTATGACAGGTTTGAGGCTTTCTTT